The clone carrying this T cell receptor (beta chain) was counted only a few times. The entry originates in a study of identical twins. CDR3 size: 13 residues. Germline CDR1 reads MDHEN; CDR2 reads SYDVKM. Unmatched junction bases numbered 6, after V lost 8 bases and J lost 3 bases. One entry per CDR3 protein, called by TCRdb with MiXCR from the 5' RACE reads. Of approximately 600,000 distinct CDR3 sequences listed, less than 9% are singletons. Healthy Caucasian donors formed the entire cohort. A further study also used this sample, focusing on yellow fever vaccine responses in identical twins.

Sequencing was done on a sample of PBMCs. The rearrangement links TRBV28 to TRBJ2-7; 8 bases agree with TRBD1. The receptor's source is a woman aged 18-29 years in good health. The CDR3 sequence: CASRGQGHYEQYF. In DNA form, the CDR3 reads TGTGCCAGCCGCGGACAGGGCCACTACGAGCAGTACTTC.